This TCR beta chain was recovered during a study of blood T cell repertoires in COVID-19. The CDR3 consists of 13 residues. V lost 5 bases and J 4 bases, leaving 11 bases between the germline ends. Per the authors' pipeline: Using reference gene primer amplification, nucleated cell counts were estimated. Clones were sequenced by immunoSEQ multiplex PCR, and TCRdb holds only the in-frame ones, with some missing. Clone size and the V and J calls come from that table; the DNA yielded D and trimming. The repertoire holds some 59,000 clones, with around 77% as singletons. The TCR sequence derives from a man older than 75 with active or convalescent COVID-19. The chain has TRBV12-3 or TRBV12-4 and TRBJ1-2; D may be TRBD1 (5 bases). Sequencing used peripheral blood. The CDR3 reads CASSTTALYGYTF. CDR3 in DNA: TGTGCCAGCAGTACGACAGCACTCTATGGCTACACCTTC.